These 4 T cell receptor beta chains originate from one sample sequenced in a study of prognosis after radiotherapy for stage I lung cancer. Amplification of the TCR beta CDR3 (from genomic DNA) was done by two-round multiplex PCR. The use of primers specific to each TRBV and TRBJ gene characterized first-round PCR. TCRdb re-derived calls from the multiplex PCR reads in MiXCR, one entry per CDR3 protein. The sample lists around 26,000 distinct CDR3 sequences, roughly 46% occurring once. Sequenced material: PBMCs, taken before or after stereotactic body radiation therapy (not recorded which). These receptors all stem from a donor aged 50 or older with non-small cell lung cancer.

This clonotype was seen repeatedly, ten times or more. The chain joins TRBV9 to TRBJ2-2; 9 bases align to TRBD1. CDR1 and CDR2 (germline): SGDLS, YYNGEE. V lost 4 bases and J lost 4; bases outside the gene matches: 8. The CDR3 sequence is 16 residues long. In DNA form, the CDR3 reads TGTGCCAGCAGCACACCGGACAGGGGAGCCACCGGGGAGCTGTTTTTT. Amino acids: CASSTPDRGATGELFF.

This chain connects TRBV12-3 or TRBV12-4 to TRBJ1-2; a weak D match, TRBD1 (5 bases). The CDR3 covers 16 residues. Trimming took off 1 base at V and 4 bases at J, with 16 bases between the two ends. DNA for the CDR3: TGTGCCAGCAGTTTAGGGGGAAGGGGTACAGGCTATGGCTACACCTTC. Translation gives CASSLGGRGTGYGYTF.

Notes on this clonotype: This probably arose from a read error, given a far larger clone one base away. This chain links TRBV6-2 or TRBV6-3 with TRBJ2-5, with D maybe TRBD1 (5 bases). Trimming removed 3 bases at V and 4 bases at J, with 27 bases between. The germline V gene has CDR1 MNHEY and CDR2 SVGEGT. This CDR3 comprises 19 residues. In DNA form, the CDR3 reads TGTGCCAGCAGTTATACTTGGTGGCAGGGTAGGGGCATTCGAGAGACCCAGTACTTC. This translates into CASSYTWWQGRGIRETQYF.

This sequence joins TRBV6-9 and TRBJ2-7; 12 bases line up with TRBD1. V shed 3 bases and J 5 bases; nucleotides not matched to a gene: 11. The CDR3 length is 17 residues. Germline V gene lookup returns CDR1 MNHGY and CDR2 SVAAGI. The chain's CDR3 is CASSYAGGQGAHHEQYF. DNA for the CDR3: TGTGCCAGCAGTTACGCAGGGGGACAGGGGGCGCATCACGAGCAGTACTTC.